This is a list of T cell receptor beta chains from one sample in a study of OX40 agonist ivuxolimab in advanced cancers. The data were produced by immunoSEQ multiplex PCR, yet TCRdb's version contains in-frame clones alone and is incomplete. The sample shows roughly 56,000 clones, 82% of them seen only once. The source material was CD4+ or CD8+ T cells sorted from blood, sampled in a trial of the OX40 agonist ivuxolimab. All receptors come from an adult with an advanced solid tumor such as melanoma, head and neck, liver or kidney cancer. The CDR3 runs from the conserved cysteine through the conserved F or W. A D gene is named only where the DNA matches it firmly. Part of the rows lack a size; the others show once, few, many or a class for expanded clones.

d_gene	j_gene	v_gene	abundance	CDR3aa
.	TRBJ2-1	TRBV5-1	few	CASSFGWSSYNEQFF
TRBD1	TRBJ1-5	TRBV2	few	CASSKDRGHQPQHF
.	TRBJ1-5	TRBV7-8	.	CASSLARKRPQHF
TRBD2	TRBJ2-3	TRBV10-2	.	CASNSGRGGTQYF
.	TRBJ1-1	TRBV2	once	CAAQDSLNTEAFF
.	TRBJ2-7	TRBV5-6	.	CASSLGQVNYEQYF
TRBD2	TRBJ2-3	TRBV19	.	CASSPRTSWTLADTQYF
TRBD1	TRBJ1-2	TRBV4-2	few	CASSPVPGQVINYGYTF
.	TRBJ2-2	TRBV7-9	.	CASSLVRGTGELVF
.	TRBJ1-1	TRBV18	.	CASSPSLAIMNTEAFF
TRBD2	TRBJ2-1	TRBV6-1	.	CASSPTSGGVGEQFF
TRBD1	TRBJ1-1	TRBV2	.	CASSEGYRGGTEAFF
TRBD2	TRBJ2-7	TRBV2	.	CASRLGLAGANSYEQYF
TRBD1	TRBJ2-7	TRBV6-1	.	CASSRDSGTYEQYF
.	TRBJ1-2	TRBV4-3	.	CASSQDPTARYGYTF
.	TRBJ1-2	TRBV5-4	.	CASSPNNDYGYTF
.	TRBJ2-7	TRBV5-1	.	CASSSVQSYEQYF
TRBD1	TRBJ2-2	TRBV6-1	.	CASSWTGTGELFF
TRBD1	TRBJ1-1	TRBV5-1	once	CASSFGTGGVGTEAFF
.	TRBJ2-7	TRBV19	.	CASSVSAEYRSWEQYF
TRBD1	TRBJ1-1	TRBV6-1	.	CASSETPLRQGGTEAFF
.	TRBJ2-3	TRBV7-2	once	CASSLVAGGTDTQYF
.	TRBJ1-5	TRBV19	.	CASSPVSRNQPQHF
.	TRBJ1-1	TRBV19	once	CASSIGRVANTEAFF
.	TRBJ1-2	TRBV4-2	.	CASSPDSYSNYGYTF
TRBD1	TRBJ2-1	TRBV4-1	.	CASSQVPGQGKDEQFF
TRBD1	TRBJ1-1	TRBV7-3	.	CASSQGTGEAFF
.	TRBJ2-7	TRBV11-3	once	CASSLGGGYEQYF
.	TRBJ1-1	TRBV6-6	once	CASSDSDAGRELGF
TRBD1	TRBJ2-1	TRBV7-2	.	CASSPDRVKRGYEQFF
.	TRBJ1-1	TRBV6-5	.	CATRGHLNTEAFF
.	TRBJ1-3	TRBV6-5	.	CASSYYPAVSGNTIYF
.	TRBJ1-1	TRBV14	.	CASSPRTYSNTEAFF
TRBD1	TRBJ1-6	TRBV27	.	CASRGTASISPLHF
.	TRBJ1-2	TRBV18	.	CASSSGDRFYGYTF
.	TRBJ1-5	TRBV7-2	.	CASSVAAGVLSQPQHF
.	TRBJ1-5	TRBV27	.	CTSSRAGGNQPQHF
.	TRBJ2-5	TRBV18	.	CASSPSQETQYF
.	TRBJ1-1	TRBV7-9	.	CASSPITRQMTEAFF
.	TRBJ2-5	TRBV27	.	CASSPRDGGETQYF
.	TRBJ1-1	TRBV7-2	.	CASSFSTGLVTEAFF
.	.	TRBV23-1	.	CASSPPTDGDYEQYF
.	TRBJ2-5	TRBV7-9	.	CASSLVGVVEETQYF
TRBD2	TRBJ2-1	TRBV5-4	.	CASRGASGTAYNEQFF